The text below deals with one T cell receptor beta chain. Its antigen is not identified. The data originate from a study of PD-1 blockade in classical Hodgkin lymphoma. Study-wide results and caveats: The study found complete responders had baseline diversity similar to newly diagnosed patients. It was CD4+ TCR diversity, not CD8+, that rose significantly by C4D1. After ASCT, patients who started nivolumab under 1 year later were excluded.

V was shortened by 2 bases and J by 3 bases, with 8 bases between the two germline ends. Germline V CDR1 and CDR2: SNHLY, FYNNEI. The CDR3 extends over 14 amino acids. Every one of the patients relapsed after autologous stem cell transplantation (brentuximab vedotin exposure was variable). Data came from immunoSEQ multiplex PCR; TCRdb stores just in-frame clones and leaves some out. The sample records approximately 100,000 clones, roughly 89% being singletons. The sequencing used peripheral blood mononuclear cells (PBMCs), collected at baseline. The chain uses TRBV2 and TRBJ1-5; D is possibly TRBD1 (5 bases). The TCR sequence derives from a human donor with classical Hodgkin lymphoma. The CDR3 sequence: CASSEQGHNQPQHF. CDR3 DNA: TGTGCCAGCAGTGAACAGGGCCACAATCAGCCCCAGCATTTT.